This entry features one T cell receptor beta chain sequence. This record comes from a study of blood T cell repertoires in COVID-19. Study as a whole: Samples taken during acute and convalescent COVID-19 were collected in the United States, Italy and Spain. In each case, the material was cDNA or gDNA derived from T cells, B-cell-depleted T cells, or PBMCs.

In germline, CDR1 is MDHEN, CDR2 SYDVKM. V dropped 2 bases and J dropped 4 bases, with 31 bases sitting between them. The CDR3 loop spans 21 amino acids. As processed by the authors: Amplification from reference gene primers served as the basis for estimated nucleated cell counts. Method: immunoSEQ multiplex PCR; TCRdb's copy keeps in-frame clones and lacks some. V, J and clone size derive from that table, while D and trimming were established from the DNA sequence. The table lists 150,000 to 200,000 clones, around 85% of them singletons. Sequenced sample: peripheral blood. V and J are TRBV28 and TRBJ2-3, with D maybe TRBD1 (10 bases). The sequence derives from a man between 50 and 59 years old who had recovered from COVID-19. The CDR3 reads CASSLPKGTGVSREGSDTQYF. Here the CDR3 DNA reads TGTGCCAGCAGTTTACCCAAAGGGACAGGGGTTTCGCGGGAGGGTTCAGATACGCAGTATTTT.